The 23 T cell receptor beta chains listed next were all sequenced from one sample in a study of blood T cell repertoires in COVID-19. Measured with immunoSEQ multiplex PCR; TCRdb has only the in-frame clones, and not every one. The sample yields some 340,000 clones, 70% to 90% seen once. The sequenced sample was PBMCs or T cells enriched from blood (not recorded which). The receptors originated from a young woman who had recovered from COVID-19.

The chain recombines TRBV28 with TRBJ1-2; D not certain. Between the trimmed V and J ends, which lost 3 bases and 5 bases, there was a span of 16 bases. CDR1 is MDHEN and CDR2 is SYDVKM in the germline V gene. This CDR3 region has 15 residues. In DNA form, the CDR3 reads TGTGCCAGCAGTTTTCTTAGTACAGCCTCTTATGGCTACACCTTC. This translates into CASSFLSTASYGYTF.

This clone was observed a single time. V is TRBV28 and J is TRBJ2-1, with TRBD2 matching 9 bases. In germline, CDR1 is MDHEN, CDR2 SYDVKM. V lost 3 bases to trimming and J lost 9 bases; unmatched junction nucleotides: 9. There are 15 residues in the CDR3. The CDR3 DNA reads as TGTGCCAGCAGTTTGGGGCTAGCGGGGATCAGTGAGCAGTTCTTC. Translation: CASSLGLAGISEQFF.

The V and J genes are TRBV19 and TRBJ2-2, with D possibly matching TRBD1 (5 bases). V was trimmed by 8 bases and J by 5 bases, leaving 12 bases between them. Per the germline V gene, CDR1 is LNHDA and CDR2 is SQIVND (reference sequence). The CDR3 runs 13 residues. This chain's CDR3 is CASYDTGTGELFF. As DNA, the CDR3 is TGTGCCAGTTATGATACAGGAACCGGGGAGCTGTTTTTT.

This clone was recorded once. V usage is TRBV7-7 and J usage is TRBJ2-5; possible D gene TRBD2, 6 bases. The CDR3 spans 14 residues. Trimming shortened V by 5 bases and J by 4 bases, and 14 bases separated the two germline ends. In germline, CDR1 is SSHAT, CDR2 FNYEAQ (reference sequence). The CDR3 DNA follows: TGTGCCAGCAGCCCCGCCGGGGGAGGAGAGACCCAGTACTTC. It is translated as CASSPAGGGETQYF.

V usage is TRBV7-6 and J usage is TRBJ1-3, with a possible D match to TRBD1 (5 bases). Germline CDR1 SGHVS, CDR2 FNYEAQ. The CDR3 contains 16 residues. V was shortened by 3 bases and J by 0 bases, with 12 bases between the two germline ends. In DNA, the CDR3 is TGTGCCAGCAGCTTCGAGCGGGGCCACTCTGGAAACACCATATATTTT. Encoded protein: CASSFERGHSGNTIYF.

This chain's CDR3 is CASGTGGGISEKLFF. The DNA for the CDR3 is TGTGCCAGTGGTACAGGGGGCGGGATTAGTGAAAAACTGTTTTTT. The gene calls are TRBV19 and TRBJ1-4; TRBD1 agrees at 9 bases. CDR1 is LNHDA, CDR2 SQIVND, per germline (reference sequence). J was trimmed by 7 bases and V by 8 bases; bases with no gene match: 11. The CDR3 consists of 15 residues.

A single count supports this clone. Given a much more abundant clone one base away, this may be a read error. This chain connects TRBV6-5 to TRBJ2-7, with 9 nucleotides matching TRBD1. Unmatched junction bases numbered 2, after V lost 6 bases and J lost 2 bases. Germline V gene lookup returns CDR1 MNHEY and CDR2 SVGAGI. The CDR3 contains 13 residues. The CDR3 is CASSRDRAYEQYF. The CDR3, as DNA: TGTGCCAGCAGCCGGGACAGGGCCTACGAGCAGTACTTC.

DNA of the CDR3: TGTGCCAGCAGTTACTCGGGACAGCAATCACCCCTCCACTTT. It yields the protein CASSYSGQQSPLHF. The J gene is TRBJ1-6, the V gene TRBV6-2 or TRBV6-3; TRBD1 matches 7 bases. CDR1 and CDR2 (germline): MNHEY, SVGEGT. This CDR3 is 14 amino acids long. Germline trimming cut 0 bases from V and 10 bases from J; bases unmatched to any gene: 3.

This clone appeared a single time. The chain links TRBV6-4 to TRBJ2-7, with 8 bases matching TRBD1. Losses at the gene ends were 6 bases for V and 4 bases for J; bases not matched to a gene: 14. The CDR3 sequence is 16 residues long. The V gene's germline CDR1 is MRHNA and CDR2 SNTAGT. The CDR3 bases are TGTGCCAGCAGACATCAGGACAGGGCCAACACTTACGAGCAGTACTTC. Amino acid sequence: CASRHQDRANTYEQYF.

The V call is TRBV27, the J call TRBJ2-5, with TRBD2 matching over 9 bases. Trimming cost V 1 base and J 7 bases; bases outside gene matches: 7. The CDR3 covers 15 residues. CDR1 is MNHEY and CDR2 is SMNVEV in the germline V gene (reference sequence). The CDR3 spells CASSLWSGGGGTQYF. The CDR3 DNA follows: TGTGCCAGCAGTTTATGGTCGGGCGGGGGGGGGACCCAGTACTTC.

A few counts support this clone. The rearrangement joins TRBV18 to TRBJ1-2; D not certain. The CDR3 is made up of 14 amino acids. The V and J ends lost 6 bases and 4 bases respectively, with 15 bases between them. The V gene's germline CDR1 is KGHSH and CDR2 LQKENI. The DNA of the CDR3 is TGTGCCAGCTCCTTCGCCGAAGCCTTCTATGGCTACACCTTC. Amino acid sequence: CASSFAEAFYGYTF.

The rearrangement uses TRBV5-1 and TRBJ1-1; 7 nucleotides match TRBD1. Germline lookup yields CDR1 SGHRS and CDR2 YFSETQ. Trimming cost V 0 bases and J 4 bases; bases outside gene matches: 6. This CDR3 contains 15 residues. CDR3 in amino acids: CASSLVVEGATEAFF. In DNA form, the CDR3 reads TGCGCCAGCAGCTTGGTAGTGGAGGGGGCCACTGAAGCTTTCTTT.

The chain uses TRBV6-5 and TRBJ1-6, with D tentatively TRBD1 (6 bases). The V end lost 6 bases, the J end lost 9 bases, and 15 bases lay between the germline ends. Looked up from germline, CDR1 is MNHEY and CDR2 is SVGAGI. The CDR3 runs to 14 residues. CDR3 loop: CASSRQGGGSPLHF. The CDR3 bases are TGTGCCAGCAGCCGGCAAGGGGGTGGTTCACCCCTCCACTTT.

CDR3 nucleotides: TGTGCCAGCAGCCGAGACGGGGGATACGCCCGGTCTGGGGCCAACGTCCTGACTTTC. It encodes CASSRDGGYARSGANVLTF. The chain carries TRBV3-1 (or the pseudogene TRBV3-2) and TRBJ2-6, with D tentatively TRBD2 (6 bases). Germline CDR1 is LGHDT and CDR2 is YNNKEL (reference sequence). Between the trimmed V and J ends, which lost 4 bases and 1 base, there was a span of 20 bases. The CDR3 is made up of 19 amino acids.

The chain recombines TRBV2 with TRBJ1-6; no clear D. Germline CDR1 reads SNHLY; CDR2 reads FYNNEI. With 7 bases removed from V and 8 bases from J, the gap between germline ends came to 12 bases. This CDR3 is built from 13 residues. CDR3 bases: TGTGCCAGCATCCCCGAACGAGATTCACCCCTCCACTTT. The encoded protein is CASIPERDSPLHF.

This clone was seen once. The chain links TRBV7-9 to TRBJ1-2; 11 bases agree with TRBD1. Germline V gives CDR1 SEHNR, CDR2 FQNEAQ (reference sequence). CDR3 length: 15 amino acids. V lost 4 bases to trimming and J lost 3 bases; unmatched junction nucleotides: 4. As DNA, the CDR3 is TGTGCCAGCAGCTCTTGGGACAGGGGGGACTATGGCTACACCTTC. Translating gives CASSSWDRGDYGYTF.

The rearrangement links TRBV7-2 to TRBJ1-5; the match to TRBD1 covers 9 bases. After removal of 5 bases from V and 2 bases from J, the junction contained 4 bases not matched to a gene. Germline assignment: CDR1 SGHTA and CDR2 FQGNSA. The CDR3 has 15 residues. This CDR3 is CASSPRTGGNQPQHF. For the CDR3, the DNA is TGTGCCAGCAGCCCGCGGACAGGGGGCAATCAGCCCCAGCATTTT.

The rearrangement links TRBV20-1 to TRBJ2-7; the D gene is possibly TRBD1 (6 bases). The CDR3 has 15 amino acids. Per the germline V gene, CDR1 is DFQATT and CDR2 is SNEGSKA (reference sequence). V was cut by 3 bases and J by 3 bases, with 18 bases left in between. The CDR3 sequence: CSASKGGEGIYEQYF. The CDR3, as DNA: TGCAGTGCTAGTAAAGGGGGAGAGGGAATCTACGAGCAGTACTTC.

The DNA for the CDR3 is TGCGCCAGCAGCTCACTCCGGGACAGGGCAAGGTGGACCGGGGAGCTGTTTTTT. Translated, it gives CASSSLRDRARWTGELFF. The rearrangement links TRBV5-1 to TRBJ2-2; 9 positions match TRBD1. The CDR3 covers 18 residues. Germline CDR1 is SGHRS and CDR2 is YFSETQ. V dropped 3 bases and J dropped 5; count of bases not matched to a gene: 14.

The chain employs TRBV6-5 and TRBJ1-2; D remains unclear. CDR1 is MNHEY, CDR2 SVGAGI, per germline. This CDR3 contains 12 residues. Trimming removed 6 bases at V and 8 bases at J, with 13 bases between. Here the CDR3 reads CASSAFSRGYTF. The CDR3 DNA reads as TGTGCCAGCAGCGCTTTTAGCCGGGGCTACACCTTC.

The chain's CDR3 is CASSIRVYEQYF. For the CDR3, the DNA is TGTGCCAGCAGCATCAGGGTCTACGAGCAGTACTTC. The chain uses TRBV11-2 and TRBJ2-7, with a possible D match to TRBD1 (5 bases). The CDR3 covers 12 residues. Germline-derived CDR1 and CDR2 are SGHAT and FQNNGV. V lost 5 bases, J lost 3 bases, and 8 bases lay in between.

This sequence joins TRBV18 and TRBJ1-5, with 10 nucleotides matching TRBD1. The J segment lost 4 bases and the V segment lost 2 bases, leaving 2 bases of the junction unmatched. Germline lookup yields CDR1 KGHSH and CDR2 LQKENI. The CDR3 has 15 residues. The chain's CDR3 is CASSPGDRGNQPQHF. Written as DNA, the CDR3 is TGTGCCAGCTCACCAGGGGACAGGGGTAATCAGCCCCAGCATTTT.

The genes are TRBV4-1 and TRBJ2-2; 11 bases map to TRBD2. The J segment lost 1 base and the V segment lost 3 bases, leaving 4 bases of the junction unmatched. The V gene's germline CDR1 is MGHRA and CDR2 YSYEKL. CDR3 size: 17 residues. In DNA, the CDR3 is TGCGCCAGCAGCCATAAACTAGCGGGGGAGAACACCGGGGAGCTGTTTTTT. Residues: CASSHKLAGENTGELFF.